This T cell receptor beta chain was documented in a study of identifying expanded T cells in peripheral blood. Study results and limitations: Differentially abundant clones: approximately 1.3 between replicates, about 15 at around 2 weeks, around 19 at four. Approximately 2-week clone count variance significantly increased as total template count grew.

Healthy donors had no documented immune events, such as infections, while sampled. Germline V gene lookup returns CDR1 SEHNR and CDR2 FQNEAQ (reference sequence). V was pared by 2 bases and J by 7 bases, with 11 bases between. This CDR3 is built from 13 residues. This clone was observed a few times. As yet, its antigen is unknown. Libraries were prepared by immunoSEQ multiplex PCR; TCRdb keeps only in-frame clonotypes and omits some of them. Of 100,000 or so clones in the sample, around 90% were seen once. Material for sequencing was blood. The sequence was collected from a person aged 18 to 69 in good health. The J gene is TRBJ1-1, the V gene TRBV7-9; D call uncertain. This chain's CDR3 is CASSLPHTIEAFF. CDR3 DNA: TGTGCCAGCAGCTTACCCCACACCATTGAAGCTTTCTTT.